The present TCR beta chain was sequenced within a study of response to subunit inactivated influenza vaccine (dated by TCRdb to 2016 to 2019). With regard to the full study: To follow how T cells responded to a trivalent subunit inactivated influenza vaccine, the researchers relied on deep quantitative profiling of the T cell receptor repertoire.

The germline V gene (reference sequence) gives CDR1 as SEHNR and CDR2 as FQNEAQ. The CDR3 numbers 11 residues from cysteine through phenylalanine. Of all the DNA, just the CDR3 is kept, 33 bases in frame from base 1. Trimming takes 2 bases from V and 7 bases from J, and the germline ends sit 5 bases apart. Library prep was done by RT-PCR. Sequencer: Illumina HiSeq 2500. Using fastp trimming at Q25 and MiXCR clonotype assembly, TCRdb reanalyzed the public sequencing data and kept in-frame beta chains. Every entry covers one CDR3 protein and lists the most common genes and DNA from its rows. This sample gives 150,000 to 200,000 distinct CDR3 sequences in total; roughly 12% of them show up just once. 29% of the sample comes from the top ten. The study at large found these results: It was suggested by the authors that each seasonal influenza vaccination may recruit only a limited number of new T cells.

This clonotype turned up a few times. No antigen is known for it. No clone much larger than this one lies a single base away; base qualities are absent. This same sample was also part of a study on T cells expressing NK-cell markers. Looking at the second paper: TCR beta cDNA libraries were prepared using 5'RACE template switching, which introduced a universal primer site and unique molecular identifiers. Eight or nine donors provided sorted CD3+CD56+NKG2C+, CD3+CD56+NKG2C- and CD3+CD56-NKG2C+ T-cell subsets, whose TCR beta-chain repertoires were profiled. Seven of the eight sequenced donors were HCMV-seropositive and one was HCMV-seronegative. To restrict sorting to alphabetaTCR-expressing T cells, an anti-gammadeltaTCR antibody was added in several experiments. In six donors, the dominant CD3+CD56+NKG2C+ clonotypes ranked among the top 10 CD8+ clonotypes, making up roughly 1.0-7.0% of CD8+ T cells. Those dominant clonotypes were again the most abundant among CD3+CD56-NKG2C+ cells in a handful of donors, at about 28.3-65%. Whether the expanded NKG2C-expressing T cell clones were specific for HCMV antigens remained unclear. The study sequenced eight donors, all healthy volunteers chosen at random: three men and five women. A commercial ELISA kit detecting HCMV-specific IgG in serum was used to determine HCMV serostatus. Peripheral blood mononuclear cells were isolated from blood by Ficoll density gradient centrifugation. Using Miltenyi isolation kits, CD4+ and CD8+ T cells were isolated from PBMC through magnetic immunoseparation. cDNA synthesis was primed from the TCR beta constant segment, followed by two successive PCR amplification steps. Sequencing of the libraries produced 2 x 150 bp reads on Illumina HiSeq 2000/2500, MiSeq or NextSeq. MIGEC was used to demultiplex reads and group the reads by UMI, and MiTCR was used to assemble and quantify clonotypes. Only TCR cDNA sequences supported by at least two reads were kept to exclude erroneous sequences. The tcR package was used for downstream repertoire analysis, with clonotypes matched between fractions based on CDR3 nucleotide sequence plus V segment. VDJmatch was used to annotate antigen specificity against VDJdb, with one amino acid substitution allowed in CDR3.

The chain is made from TRBV7-9 and TRBJ1-1, with TRBD1 perhaps the D gene, on 5 matching bases. The sample consisted of CD8+ T cells sorted from PBMCs, taken roughly 12 days after vaccination. The origin of this receptor is a man aged 45-60 years who received an inactivated influenza vaccine. Donor details come from another sample of the same person, matched by shared clones. At the DNA level, the sequence is TGTGCCAGCAGCTTAAGGGGTGAAGCTTTCTTT. Protein translation: CASSLRGEAFF.